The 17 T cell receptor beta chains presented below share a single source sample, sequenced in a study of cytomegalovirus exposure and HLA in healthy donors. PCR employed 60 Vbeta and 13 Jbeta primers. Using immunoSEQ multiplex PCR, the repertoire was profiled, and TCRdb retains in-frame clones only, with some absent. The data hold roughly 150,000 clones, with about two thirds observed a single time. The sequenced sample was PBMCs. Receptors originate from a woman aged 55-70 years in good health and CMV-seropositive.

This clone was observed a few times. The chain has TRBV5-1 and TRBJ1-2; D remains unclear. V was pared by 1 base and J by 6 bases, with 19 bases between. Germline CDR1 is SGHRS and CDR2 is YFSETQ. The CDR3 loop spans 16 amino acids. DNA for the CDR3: TGCGCCAGCAGCTTGCTCGGGAGGGCAGATTCTCATGGCTACACCTTC. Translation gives CASSLLGRADSHGYTF.

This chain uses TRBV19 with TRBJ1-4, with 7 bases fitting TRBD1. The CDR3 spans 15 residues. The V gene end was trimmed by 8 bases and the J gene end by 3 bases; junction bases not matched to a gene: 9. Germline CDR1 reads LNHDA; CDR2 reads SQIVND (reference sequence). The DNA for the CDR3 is TGTGCCAGTGCCCCTCCGGGGACAGCTAATGAAAAACTGTTTTTT. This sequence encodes CASAPPGTANEKLFF.

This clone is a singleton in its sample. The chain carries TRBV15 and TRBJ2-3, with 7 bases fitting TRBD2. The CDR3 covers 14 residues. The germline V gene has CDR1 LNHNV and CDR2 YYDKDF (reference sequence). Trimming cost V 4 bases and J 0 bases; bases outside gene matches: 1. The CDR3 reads CATSISGSTDTQYF. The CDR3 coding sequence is TGTGCCACCAGCATTAGCGGGAGCACAGATACGCAGTATTTT.

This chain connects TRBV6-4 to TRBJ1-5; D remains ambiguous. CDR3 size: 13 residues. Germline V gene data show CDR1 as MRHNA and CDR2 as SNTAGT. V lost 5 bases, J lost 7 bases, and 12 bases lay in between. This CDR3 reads CASSSDSGQPQHF. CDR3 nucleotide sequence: TGTGCCAGCAGTTCGGACTCGGGGCAGCCCCAGCATTTT.

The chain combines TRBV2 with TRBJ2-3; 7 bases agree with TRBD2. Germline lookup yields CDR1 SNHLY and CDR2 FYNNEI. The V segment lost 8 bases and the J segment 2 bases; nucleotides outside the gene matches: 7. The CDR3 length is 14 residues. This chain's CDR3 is CASLRGEFTDTQYF. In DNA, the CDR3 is TGTGCCAGCTTACGGGGGGAGTTCACAGATACGCAGTATTTT.

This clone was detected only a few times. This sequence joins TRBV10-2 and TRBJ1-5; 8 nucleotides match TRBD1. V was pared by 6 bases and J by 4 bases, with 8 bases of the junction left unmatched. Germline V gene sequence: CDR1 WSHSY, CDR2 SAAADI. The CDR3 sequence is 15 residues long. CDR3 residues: CASSPGTGENQPQHF. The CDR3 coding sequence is TGCGCCAGCAGCCCCGGGACAGGAGAAAATCAGCCCCAGCATTTT.

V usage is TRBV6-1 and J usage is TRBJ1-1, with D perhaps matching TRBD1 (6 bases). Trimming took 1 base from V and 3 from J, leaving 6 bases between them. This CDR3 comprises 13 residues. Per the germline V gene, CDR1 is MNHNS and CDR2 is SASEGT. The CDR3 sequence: CASSEDRDTEAFF. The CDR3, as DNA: TGTGCCAGCAGTGAAGACAGGGACACTGAAGCTTTCTTT.

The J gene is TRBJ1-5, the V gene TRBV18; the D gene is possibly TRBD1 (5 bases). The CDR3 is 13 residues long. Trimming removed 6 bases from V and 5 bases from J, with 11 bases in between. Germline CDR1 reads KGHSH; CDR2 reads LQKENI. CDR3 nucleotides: TGTGCCAGCTCTTTGGGGGAGGATCAGCCCCAGCATTTT. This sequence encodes CASSLGEDQPQHF.

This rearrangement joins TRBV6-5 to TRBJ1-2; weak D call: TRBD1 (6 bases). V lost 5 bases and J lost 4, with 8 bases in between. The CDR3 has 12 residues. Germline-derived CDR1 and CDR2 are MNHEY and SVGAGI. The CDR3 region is CASSGGAYGYTF. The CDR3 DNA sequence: TGTGCCAGCAGTGGGGGGGCCTATGGCTACACCTTC.

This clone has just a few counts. Here the CDR3 DNA reads TGCGCCAGCAGCCAAGCCCTTTGGAGGTGGAATTCACCCCTCCACTTT. Amino acids: CASSQALWRWNSPLHF. The chain couples TRBV4-1 to TRBJ1-6, with D unclear. This CDR3 contains 16 residues. Germline V lookup: CDR1 MGHRA, CDR2 YSYEKL. The ends were cut back, 1 base at V and 7 bases at J, with 14 bases in the middle.

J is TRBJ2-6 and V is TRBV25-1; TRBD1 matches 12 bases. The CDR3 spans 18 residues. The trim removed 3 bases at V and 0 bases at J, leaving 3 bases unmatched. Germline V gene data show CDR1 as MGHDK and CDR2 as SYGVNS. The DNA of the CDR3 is TGTGCCAGCAGTGACCGGGACAGGGGGCTCTCTGGGGCCAACGTCCTGACTTTC. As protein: CASSDRDRGLSGANVLTF.

The CDR3 DNA reads as TGTGCCAGCTCACCGACACAGGGGGCCGGGGAGCTGTTTTTT. It yields the protein CASSPTQGAGELFF. The chain couples TRBV18 to TRBJ2-2, with 8 nucleotides matching TRBD1. The germline gives CDR1 KGHSH, CDR2 LQKENI. The CDR3 length is 14 residues. V lost 3 bases to trimming and J lost 6 bases; unmatched junction nucleotides: 3.

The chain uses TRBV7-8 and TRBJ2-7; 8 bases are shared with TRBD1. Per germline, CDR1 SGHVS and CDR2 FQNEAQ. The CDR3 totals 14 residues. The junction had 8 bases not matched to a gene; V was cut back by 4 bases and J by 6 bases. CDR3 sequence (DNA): TGTGCCAGCAGCTCCTCGGGACAGGTGGGCGAGCAGTACTTC. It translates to CASSSSGQVGEQYF.

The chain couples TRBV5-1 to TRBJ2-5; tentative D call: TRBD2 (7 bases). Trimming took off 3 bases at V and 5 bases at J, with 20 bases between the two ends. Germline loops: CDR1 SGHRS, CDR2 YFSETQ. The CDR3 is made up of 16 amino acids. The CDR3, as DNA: TGCGCCAGCAGCTCGGGGGGTGTCGGGGGGCTTGAGACCCAGTACTTC. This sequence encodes CASSSGGVGGLETQYF.

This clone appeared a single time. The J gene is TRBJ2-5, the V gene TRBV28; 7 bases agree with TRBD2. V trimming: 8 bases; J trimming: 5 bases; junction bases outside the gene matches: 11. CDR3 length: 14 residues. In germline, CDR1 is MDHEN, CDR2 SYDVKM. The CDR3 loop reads CASDAVAGMETQYF. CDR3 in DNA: TGTGCCAGCGATGCGGTAGCGGGTATGGAGACCCAGTACTTC.

CDR3 DNA: TGTGCCAGCAGTCCCGACTACTTCACAGATACGCAGTATTTT. Translation: CASSPDYFTDTQYF. The rearrangement links TRBV27 to TRBJ2-3, with D possibly being TRBD2 (5 bases). Trimming removed 5 bases from V and 2 bases from J, with 11 bases in between. This CDR3 has 14 amino acids. CDR1 MNHEY and CDR2 SMNVEV come from the germline V gene (reference sequence).

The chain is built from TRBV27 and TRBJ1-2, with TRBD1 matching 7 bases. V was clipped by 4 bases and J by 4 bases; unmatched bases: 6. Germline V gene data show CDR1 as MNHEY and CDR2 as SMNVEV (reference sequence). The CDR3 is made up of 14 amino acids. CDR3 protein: CASSSRGIGYGYTF. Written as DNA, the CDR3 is TGTGCCAGCAGTTCCAGGGGGATCGGCTATGGCTACACCTTC.